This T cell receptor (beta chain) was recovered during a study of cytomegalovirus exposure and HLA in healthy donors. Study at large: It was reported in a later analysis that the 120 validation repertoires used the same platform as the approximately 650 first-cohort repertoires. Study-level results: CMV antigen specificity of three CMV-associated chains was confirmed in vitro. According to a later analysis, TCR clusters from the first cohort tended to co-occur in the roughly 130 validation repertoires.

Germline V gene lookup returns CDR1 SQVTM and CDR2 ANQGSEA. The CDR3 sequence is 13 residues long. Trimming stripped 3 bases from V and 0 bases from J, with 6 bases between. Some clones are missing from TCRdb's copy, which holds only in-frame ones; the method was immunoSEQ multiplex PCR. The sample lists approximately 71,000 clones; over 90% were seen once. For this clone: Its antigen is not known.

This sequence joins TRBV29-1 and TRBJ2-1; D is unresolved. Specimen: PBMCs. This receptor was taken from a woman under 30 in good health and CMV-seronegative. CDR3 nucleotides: TGCAGCGTTGACAGAACCTCCTACAATGAGCAGTTCTTC. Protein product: CSVDRTSYNEQFF.